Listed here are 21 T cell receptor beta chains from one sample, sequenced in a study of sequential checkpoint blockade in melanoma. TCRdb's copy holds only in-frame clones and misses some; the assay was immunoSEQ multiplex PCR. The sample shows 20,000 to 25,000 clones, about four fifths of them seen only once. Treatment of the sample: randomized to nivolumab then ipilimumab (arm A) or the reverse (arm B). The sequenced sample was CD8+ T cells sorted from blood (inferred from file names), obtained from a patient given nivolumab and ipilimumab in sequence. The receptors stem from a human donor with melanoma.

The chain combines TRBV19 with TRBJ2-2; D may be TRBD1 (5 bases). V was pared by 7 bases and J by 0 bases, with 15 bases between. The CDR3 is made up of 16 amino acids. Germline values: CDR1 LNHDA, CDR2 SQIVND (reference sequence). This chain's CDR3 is CASTFPPGTNTGELFF. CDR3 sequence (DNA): TGTGCCAGTACCTTTCCCCCAGGGACGAACACCGGGGAGCTGTTTTTT.

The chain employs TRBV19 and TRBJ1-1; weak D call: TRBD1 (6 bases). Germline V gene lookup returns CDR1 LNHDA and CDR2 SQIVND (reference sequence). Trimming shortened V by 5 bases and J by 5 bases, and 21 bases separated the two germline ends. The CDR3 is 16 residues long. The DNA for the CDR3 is TGTGCCAGTAGTGGGGGCCCAGGCACCGGAGATACTGAAGCTTTCTTT. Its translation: CASSGGPGTGDTEAFF.

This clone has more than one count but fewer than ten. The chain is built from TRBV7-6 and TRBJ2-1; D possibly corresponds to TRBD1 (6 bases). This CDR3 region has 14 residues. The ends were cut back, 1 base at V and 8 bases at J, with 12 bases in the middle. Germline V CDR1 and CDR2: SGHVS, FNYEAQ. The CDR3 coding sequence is TGTGCCAGCAGCTTAGAACAGGGAACGGATGAGCAGTTCTTC. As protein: CASSLEQGTDEQFF. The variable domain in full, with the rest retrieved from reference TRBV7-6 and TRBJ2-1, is GAGVSQSPRYKVTKRGQDVALRCDPISGHVSLYWYRQALGQGPEFLTYFNYEAQQDKSGLPNDRFSAERPEGSISTLTIQRTEQRDSAMYRCASSLEQGTDEQFFGPGTRLTVL.

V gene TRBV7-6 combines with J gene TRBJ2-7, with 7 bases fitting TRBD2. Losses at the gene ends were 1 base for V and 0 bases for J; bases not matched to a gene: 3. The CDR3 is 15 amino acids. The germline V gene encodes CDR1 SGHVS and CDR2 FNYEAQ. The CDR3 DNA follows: TGTGCCAGCAGCTTAGTGGCGGGAGTCTCCTACGAGCAGTACTTC. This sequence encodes CASSLVAGVSYEQYF.

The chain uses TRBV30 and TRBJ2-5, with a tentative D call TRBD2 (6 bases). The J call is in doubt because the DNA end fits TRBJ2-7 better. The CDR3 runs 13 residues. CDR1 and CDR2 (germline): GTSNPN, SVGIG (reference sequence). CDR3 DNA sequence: TGTGCCTGGAGTGTCACGGGAGCGGCCGAGCAGTACTTC. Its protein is CAWSVTGAAEQYF.

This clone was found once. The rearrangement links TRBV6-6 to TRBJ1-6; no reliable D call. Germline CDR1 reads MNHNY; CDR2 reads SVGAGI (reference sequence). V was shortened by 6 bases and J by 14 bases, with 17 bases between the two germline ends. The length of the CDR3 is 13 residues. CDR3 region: CASSLDWIEALHF. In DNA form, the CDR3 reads TGTGCCAGCAGCCTGGATTGGATCGAGGCCCTCCACTTT.

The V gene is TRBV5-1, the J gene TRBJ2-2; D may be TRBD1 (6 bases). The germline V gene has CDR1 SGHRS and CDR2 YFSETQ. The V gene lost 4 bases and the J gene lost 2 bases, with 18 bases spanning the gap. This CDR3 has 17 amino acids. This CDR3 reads CASSPKWNRVNTGELFF. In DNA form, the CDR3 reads TGCGCCAGCAGCCCGAAGTGGAACAGGGTCAACACCGGGGAGCTGTTTTTT.

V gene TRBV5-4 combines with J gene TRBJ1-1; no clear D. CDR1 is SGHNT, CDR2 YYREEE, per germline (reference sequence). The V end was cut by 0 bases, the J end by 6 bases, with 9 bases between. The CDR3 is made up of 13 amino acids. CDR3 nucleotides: TGTGCCAGCAGCTTGGCACAAAACCCTGAAGCTTTCTTT. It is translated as CASSLAQNPEAFF. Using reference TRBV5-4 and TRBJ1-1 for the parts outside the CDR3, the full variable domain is ETGVTQSPTHLIKTRGQQVTLRCSSQSGHNTVSWYQQALGQGPQFIFQYYREEENGRGNFPPRFSGLQFPNYSSELNVNALELDDSALYLCASSLAQNPEAFFGQGTRLTVV.

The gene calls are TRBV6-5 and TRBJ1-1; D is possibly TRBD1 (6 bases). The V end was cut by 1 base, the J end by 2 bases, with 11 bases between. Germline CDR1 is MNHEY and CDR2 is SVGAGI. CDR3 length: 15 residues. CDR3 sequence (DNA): TGTGCCAGCAGTTACTTAGGGGGAATTAACACTGAAGCTTTCTTT. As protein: CASSYLGGINTEAFF.

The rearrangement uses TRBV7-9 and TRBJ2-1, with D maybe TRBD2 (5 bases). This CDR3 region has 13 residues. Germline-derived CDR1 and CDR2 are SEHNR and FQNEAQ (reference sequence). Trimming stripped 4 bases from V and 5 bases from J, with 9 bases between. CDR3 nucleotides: TGTGCCAGCAGCTCGGCCGGGGACAATGAGCAGTTCTTC. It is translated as CASSSAGDNEQFF.

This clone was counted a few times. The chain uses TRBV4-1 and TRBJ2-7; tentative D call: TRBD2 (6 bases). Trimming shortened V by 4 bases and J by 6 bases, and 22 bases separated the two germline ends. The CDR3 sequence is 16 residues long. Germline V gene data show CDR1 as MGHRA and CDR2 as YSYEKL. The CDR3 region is CASSLRDSMSRVEQYF. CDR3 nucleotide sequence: TGCGCCAGCAGCCTCCGGGACTCCATGTCACGGGTCGAGCAGTACTTC.

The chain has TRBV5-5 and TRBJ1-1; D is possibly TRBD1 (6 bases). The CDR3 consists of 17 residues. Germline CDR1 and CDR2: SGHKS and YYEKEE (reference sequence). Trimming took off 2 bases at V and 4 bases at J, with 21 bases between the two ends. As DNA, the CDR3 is TGTGCCAGCAGCTTACGGACAGCTGAAAGGGGTGGCACTGAAGCTTTCTTT. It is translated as CASSLRTAERGGTEAFF.

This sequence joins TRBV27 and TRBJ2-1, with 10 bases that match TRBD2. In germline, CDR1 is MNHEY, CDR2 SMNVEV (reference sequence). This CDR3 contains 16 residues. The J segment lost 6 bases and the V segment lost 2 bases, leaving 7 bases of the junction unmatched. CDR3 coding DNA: TGTGCCAGCAGTTTAGGCCTAGCGGGGGCCTTCAATGAGCAGTTCTTC. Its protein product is CASSLGLAGAFNEQFF.

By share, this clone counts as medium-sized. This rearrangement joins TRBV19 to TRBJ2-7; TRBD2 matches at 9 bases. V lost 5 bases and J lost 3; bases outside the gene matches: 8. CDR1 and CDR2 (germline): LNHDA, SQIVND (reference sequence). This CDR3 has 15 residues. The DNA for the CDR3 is TGTGCCAGTAGTCAGAGACTAGCGGCTAGCTACGAGCAGTACTTC. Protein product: CASSQRLAASYEQYF.

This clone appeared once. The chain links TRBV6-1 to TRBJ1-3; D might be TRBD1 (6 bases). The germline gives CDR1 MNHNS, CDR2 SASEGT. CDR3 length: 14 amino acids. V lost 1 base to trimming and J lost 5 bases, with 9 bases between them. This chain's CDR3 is CASSEVQGRNTIYF. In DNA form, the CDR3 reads TGTGCCAGCAGTGAAGTCCAGGGGAGAAACACCATATATTTT.

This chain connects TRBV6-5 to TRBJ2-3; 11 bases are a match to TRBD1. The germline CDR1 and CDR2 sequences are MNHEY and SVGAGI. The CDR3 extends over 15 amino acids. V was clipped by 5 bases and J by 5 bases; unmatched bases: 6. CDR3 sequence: CASSPDRGRGDTQYF. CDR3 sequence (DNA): TGTGCCAGCAGTCCGGACAGGGGGCGAGGAGATACGCAGTATTTT.

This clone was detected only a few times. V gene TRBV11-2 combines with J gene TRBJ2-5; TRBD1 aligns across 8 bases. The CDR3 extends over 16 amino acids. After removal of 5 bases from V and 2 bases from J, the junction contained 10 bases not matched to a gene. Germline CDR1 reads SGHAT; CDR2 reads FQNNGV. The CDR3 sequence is CASSPRTGLAQETQYF. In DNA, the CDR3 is TGTGCCAGCAGCCCGAGGACAGGGCTTGCTCAAGAGACCCAGTACTTC.

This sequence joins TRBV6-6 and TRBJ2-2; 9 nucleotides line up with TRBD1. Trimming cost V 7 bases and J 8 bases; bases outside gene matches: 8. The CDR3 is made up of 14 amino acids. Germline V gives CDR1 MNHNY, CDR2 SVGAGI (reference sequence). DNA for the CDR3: TGTGCCAGCACCACTACAGGGGGCTCTGGGGAGCTGTTTTTT. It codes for CASTTTGGSGELFF.

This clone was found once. The DNA for the CDR3 is TGTGCCAGCCGACCTGGACTAGGCCCCTACGAGCAGTACTTC. Its protein is CASRPGLGPYEQYF. This rearrangement joins TRBV28 to TRBJ2-7; 7 nucleotides align to TRBD2. From germline, CDR1 is MDHEN and CDR2 SYDVKM. The length of the CDR3 is 14 residues. Trimming cost V 8 bases and J 2 bases; bases outside gene matches: 9.

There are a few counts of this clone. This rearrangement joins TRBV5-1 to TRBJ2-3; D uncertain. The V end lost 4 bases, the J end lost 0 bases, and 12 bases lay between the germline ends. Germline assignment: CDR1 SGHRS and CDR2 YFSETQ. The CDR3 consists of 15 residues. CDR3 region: CASSQRSLSTDTQYF. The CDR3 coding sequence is TGCGCCAGCAGCCAGAGGTCCCTTAGCACAGATACGCAGTATTTT.

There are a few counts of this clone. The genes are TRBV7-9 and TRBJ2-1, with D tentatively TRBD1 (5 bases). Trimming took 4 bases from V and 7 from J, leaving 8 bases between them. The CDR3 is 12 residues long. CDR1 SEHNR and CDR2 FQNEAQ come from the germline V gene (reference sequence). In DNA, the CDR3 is TGTGCCAGCAGCTCTCAGGGTAATGAGCAGTTCTTC. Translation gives CASSSQGNEQFF.